The clone carrying this TCR beta chain was counted a few times. Its antigen is not known. These data come from a study of T cells after yellow fever vaccination. Study-wide findings and caveats: Weaker overall, the secondary response nonetheless peaked faster (day 5 versus 15). Overall, a small share of clonotypes was seen in both CD4 and CD8 compartments.

Each CDR3 protein is one row after TCRdb ran MiXCR on the 5' RACE reads. The sample consists of 300,000 to 350,000 distinct CDR3 sequences, 4% of them appearing once. The CDR3 runs 15 residues. Germline-derived CDR1 and CDR2 are LGHNA and YSLEER. V lost 5 bases and J lost 6, with 19 bases in between. The sequence was collected from a man aged 18-30 years who received the YFV17D yellow fever vaccine. The material was PBMCs, obtained 5 days after the yellow fever booster vaccination. This sequence joins TRBV4-3 and TRBJ1-2; D perhaps matches TRBD1 (5 bases). CDR3 sequence reads: CASSTYDGDSNGYTF. The CDR3 coding sequence is TGCGCCAGCAGCACATACGATGGAGACAGCAATGGCTACACCTTC.